These 30 T cell receptor beta chains originate from one sample sequenced in a study of shared T cell receptors in the human thymus. Assay: immunoSEQ multiplex PCR; the TCRdb copy retains only in-frame clones and omits some. The table has 700,000 or so clones, 70% to 90% seen once; the top ten hold roughly 0.01%. These same data were also listed under a study on human thymus T cells.

Sequencing input: thymocytes. The receptor set was obtained from a girl under three years old with a congenital heart defect.

V usage is TRBV4-2 and J usage is TRBJ2-5; 10 bases are a match to TRBD1. CDR3 length: 19 amino acids. The V gene end was trimmed by 3 bases and the J gene end by 2 bases; junction bases not matched to a gene: 15. CDR1 and CDR2 from the germline V gene are LGHNA and YNFKEQ. The CDR3, as DNA: TGTGCCAGCAGCCACCCCCCCACAGACAGGGGGCGTGATCAAGAGACCCAGTACTTC. It specifies CASSHPPTDRGRDQETQYF.

This chain links TRBV29-1 with TRBJ2-2, with 7 bases lining up with TRBD1. This CDR3 contains 13 residues. Per the germline V gene, CDR1 is SQVTM and CDR2 is ANQGSEA. Trimming removed 8 bases from V and 2 bases from J; junction bases left unmatched: 5. CDR3 nucleotide sequence: TGCAGCCCGGGACAGCAAAACACCGGGGAGCTGTTTTTT. Translated, it gives CSPGQQNTGELFF.

The chain combines TRBV13 with TRBJ1-2; 7 bases fit TRBD1. V lost 1 base and J lost 8; bases outside the gene matches: 7. Germline assignment: CDR1 PRHDT and CDR2 FYEKMQ (reference sequence). The CDR3 has 14 residues. Here the CDR3 reads CASSLVQGGGGYTF. The CDR3 nucleotides are TGTGCCAGCAGCTTAGTCCAGGGGGGTGGAGGCTACACCTTC.

The chain is built from TRBV6-1 and TRBJ1-2, with D perhaps matching TRBD1 (6 bases). The V end was cut by 6 bases, the J end by 3 bases, with 14 bases between. Per germline, CDR1 MNHNS and CDR2 SASEGT. The CDR3 covers 14 residues. This CDR3 reads CASRGAGRDYGYTF. The CDR3 region has the DNA TGTGCCAGCAGGGGGGCGGGCAGGGACTATGGCTACACCTTC.

The chain has TRBV27 and TRBJ2-1; 7 nucleotides agree with TRBD1. Germline V lookup: CDR1 MNHEY, CDR2 SMNVEV (reference sequence). Trimming at V came to 0 bases and at J to 7 bases, leaving 15 bases not matched to a gene. The CDR3 is 18 residues long. In DNA, the CDR3 is TGTGCCAGCAGTTTATCTTGGACAGGTGGTCATAGAAGGAATGAGCAGTTCTTC. Its protein product is CASSLSWTGGHRRNEQFF.

The rearrangement links TRBV5-8 to TRBJ2-2; D possibly corresponds to TRBD1 (5 bases). V dropped 7 bases and J dropped 3 bases, with 19 bases sitting between them. The CDR3 runs to 16 residues. Germline loops: CDR1 SGHTS, CDR2 YDEGEE. This chain's CDR3 is CASGARERWDTGELFF. The CDR3 DNA follows: TGTGCCAGCGGGGCCAGGGAAAGGTGGGACACCGGGGAGCTGTTTTTT.

The V gene is TRBV6-5, the J gene TRBJ2-2; tentative D call: TRBD2 (5 bases). The CDR3 is made up of 16 amino acids. Germline V gives CDR1 MNHEY, CDR2 SVGAGI. V lost 4 bases and J lost 4, with 16 bases in between. The CDR3 DNA reads TGTGCCAGCAGTTCTCGCTCGAGGGCAGGCACCGGGGAGCTGTTTTTT. Amino acids: CASSSRSRAGTGELFF.

The chain joins TRBV27 to TRBJ1-6; D perhaps matches TRBD1 (6 bases). The CDR3 has 17 residues. From germline, CDR1 is MNHEY and CDR2 SMNVEV (reference sequence). The ends were cut back, 3 bases at V and 10 bases at J, with 22 bases in the middle. The DNA for the CDR3 is TGTGCCAGCAGTTTTCGGCGCTCACAGGGATCTGACTCACCCCTCCACTTT. Translation: CASSFRRSQGSDSPLHF.

V is TRBV11-1 and J is TRBJ1-1; the D gene is possibly TRBD1 (6 bases). Germline CDR1 and CDR2: SGHAT and FQDESV (reference sequence). The CDR3 extends over 15 amino acids. The CDR3 DNA reads as TGTGTAACACTTGGACAGCTTCAGGGAAACACTGAAGCTTTCTTT. Its protein is CVTLGQLQGNTEAFF.

The chain combines TRBV7-8 with TRBJ1-2; possible D gene TRBD1, 6 bases. The CDR3 loop spans 14 amino acids. Per germline, CDR1 SGHVS and CDR2 FQNEAQ. Trimming stripped 4 bases from V and 7 bases from J, with 16 bases between. The CDR3 here is CASSYRGGEGGYTF. The CDR3, as DNA: TGTGCCAGCAGCTACCGCGGGGGCGAGGGTGGCTACACCTTC.

V usage is TRBV7-2 and J usage is TRBJ1-2; the match to TRBD1 covers 10 bases. The CDR3 has 19 residues. The V gene's germline CDR1 is SGHTA and CDR2 FQGNSA. Unmatched junction bases numbered 20, after V lost 2 bases and J lost 8 bases. CDR3 residues: CASSLSRGGWTGGLDGYTF. The CDR3, as DNA: TGTGCCAGCAGCTTAAGCCGGGGTGGATGGACAGGGGGATTGGACGGCTACACCTTC.

The V and J genes are TRBV19 and TRBJ1-1, with TRBD1 matching 7 bases. The V segment lost 4 bases and the J segment 6 bases; nucleotides outside the gene matches: 26. This CDR3 region has 20 residues. In germline, CDR1 is LNHDA, CDR2 SQIVND (reference sequence). The CDR3 protein is CASSTYPGQPFGRARAEAFF. In DNA, the CDR3 is TGTGCCAGTAGTACGTACCCGGGACAGCCGTTCGGAAGGGCTCGCGCTGAAGCTTTCTTT. Combining the CDR3 with reference TRBV19 and TRBJ1-1 gives the whole variable domain DGGITQSPKYLFRKEGQNVTLSCEQNLNHDAMYWYRQDPGQGLRLIYYSQIVNDFQKGDIAEGYSVSREKKESFPLTVTSAQKNPTAFYLCASSTYPGQPFGRARAEAFFGQGTRLTVV.

The rearrangement joins TRBV30 to TRBJ1-3; D unclear. V was cut by 2 bases and J by 0 bases, with 5 bases left in between. The CDR3 has 13 amino acids. Germline V CDR1 and CDR2: GTSNPN, SVGIG (reference sequence). CDR3 amino acids: CAWSPHSGNTIYF. The CDR3 DNA follows: TGTGCCTGGAGTCCCCACTCTGGAAACACCATATATTTT.

The rearrangement uses TRBV29-1 and TRBJ1-1; D might be TRBD1 (5 bases). CDR1 is SQVTM and CDR2 is ANQGSEA in the germline V gene. Trimming shortened V by 8 bases and J by 1 base, and 23 bases separated the two germline ends. The CDR3 has 16 residues. CDR3: CSTRPWEGRRNTEAFF. CDR3 DNA sequence: TGCAGCACACGACCATGGGAGGGACGTAGGAACACTGAAGCTTTCTTT.

The chain employs TRBV6-1 and TRBJ2-3; D remains unclear. Germline V CDR1 and CDR2: MNHNS, SASEGT. V was clipped by 3 bases and J by 0 bases, with 13 bases between them. The CDR3 length is 16 residues. This CDR3 reads CASSDEVGASTDTQYF. The CDR3 nucleotides are TGTGCCAGCAGTGACGAAGTCGGAGCTAGCACAGATACGCAGTATTTT.

The count of this clone is one. The chain links TRBV11-2 to TRBJ1-1; 8 positions match TRBD1. Germline CDR1 and CDR2: SGHAT and FQNNGV. CDR3 length: 17 residues. The J segment lost 0 bases and the V segment lost 4 bases, leaving 10 bases of the junction unmatched. As DNA, the CDR3 is TGTGCCAGCAGCTACCGCGGACAGGGAGTCATGAACACTGAAGCTTTCTTT. It codes for CASSYRGQGVMNTEAFF.

The genes are TRBV30 and TRBJ2-7, with 8 nucleotides matching TRBD1. Per the germline V gene, CDR1 is GTSNPN and CDR2 is SVGIG (reference sequence). The CDR3 loop spans 15 amino acids. The V gene end was trimmed by 0 bases and the J gene end by 2 bases; junction bases not matched to a gene: 6. The CDR3 sequence is CAWSVRGTGPYEQYF. CDR3 nucleotide sequence: TGTGCCTGGAGTGTAAGGGGGACAGGTCCCTACGAGCAGTACTTC.

There are a few counts of this clone. The chain carries TRBV5-4 and TRBJ1-1; D not resolved. Germline V lookup: CDR1 SGHNT, CDR2 YYREEE (reference sequence). This CDR3 is 15 amino acids long. Between the trimmed V and J ends, which lost 0 bases and 0 bases, there was a span of 9 bases. The CDR3 DNA sequence: TGTGCCAGCAGCTTGGCGGGCGGGATGAACACTGAAGCTTTCTTT. Its protein product is CASSLAGGMNTEAFF.

This chain's CDR3 is CASSGWLGAPYEQYF. In DNA form, the CDR3 reads TGTGCCAGCAGTGGGTGGTTGGGGGCCCCCTACGAGCAGTACTTC. This rearrangement joins TRBV6-1 to TRBJ2-7; weak D call: TRBD1 (6 bases). The CDR3 consists of 15 residues. V shed 4 bases and J shed 2 bases, with 15 bases lying between them. Per germline, CDR1 MNHNS and CDR2 SASEGT.

In regard to this clone: A read error may account for a junction end that differs from germline. The chain joins TRBV5-5 to TRBJ1-5; the match to TRBD1 covers 9 bases. This CDR3 contains 14 residues. The germline V gene has CDR1 SGHKS and CDR2 YYEKEE (reference sequence). The CDR3 protein is CASSREMGTGSLAF. The CDR3 nucleotides are TGTGCCAGCAGCCGAGAAATGGGGACAGGGTCCCTAGCTTTT.

This clone has just a few counts. The chain couples TRBV10-2 to TRBJ1-2; 7 nucleotides agree with TRBD1. V lost 3 bases to trimming and J lost 5 bases; unmatched junction nucleotides: 6. Germline V gives CDR1 WSHSY, CDR2 SAAADI. The CDR3 runs to 14 residues. As DNA, the CDR3 is TGCGCCAGCAGTGACCCGGGACAGAATTATGGCTACACCTTC. It yields the protein CASSDPGQNYGYTF.

This clone was seen a few times. The chain links TRBV6-1 to TRBJ1-3; D remains unclear. The germline V and J ends were trimmed by 8 bases and 0 bases, with 14 bases remaining between them. The CDR3 spans 15 residues. Germline V lookup: CDR1 MNHNS, CDR2 SASEGT. This chain's CDR3 is CASSHRLCSGNTIYF. The CDR3 DNA follows: TGTGCCAGCTCTCATCGACTGTGCTCTGGAAACACCATATATTTT.

V is TRBV5-8 and J is TRBJ1-4; 7 nucleotides agree with TRBD1. CDR1 is SGHTS and CDR2 is YDEGEE in the germline V gene. Trimming took 1 base from V and 3 from J; bases not matched to a gene: 6. CDR3 length: 16 residues. CDR3 residues: CASSLLGTESNEKLFF. The CDR3 DNA reads TGTGCCAGCAGCTTGTTGGGGACAGAATCTAATGAAAAACTGTTTTTT.

The V and J genes are TRBV4-3 and TRBJ1-2; D possibly corresponds to TRBD1 (5 bases). There are 14 residues in the CDR3. The ends were cut back, 0 bases at V and 6 bases at J, with 11 bases in the middle. Looked up from germline, CDR1 is LGHNA and CDR2 is YSLEER. The CDR3 nucleotides read TGCGCCAGCAGCCAAGATGGGGCCACTGATGGCTACACCTTC. It yields the protein CASSQDGATDGYTF.

The rearrangement joins TRBV6-5 to TRBJ2-7; 11 bases fit TRBD1. CDR1 is MNHEY and CDR2 is SVGAGI in the germline V gene. V lost 5 bases and J lost 2; bases outside the gene matches: 5. This CDR3 has 15 residues. The CDR3 DNA is TGTGCCAGCAGTCAGGGACAGGGGGGCGCCTACGAGCAGTACTTC. Translated: CASSQGQGGAYEQYF.

V is TRBV12-5 and J is TRBJ1-1; TRBD1 aligns across 12 bases. The CDR3 has 15 amino acids. V lost 3 bases, J lost 8 bases, and 7 bases stayed unmatched. The germline V gene encodes CDR1 LGHNT and CDR2 FRNRAP. DNA of the CDR3: TGTGCTAGTGGTTTCGGGACAGGGGGCCGAGAGGAAGCTTTCTTT. Protein: CASGFGTGGREEAFF.

The CDR3 protein is CASSQADRRKVAFF. The CDR3 DNA reads as TGTGCCAGCAGCCAAGCCGACAGGCGGAAAGTTGCTTTCTTT. This chain joins TRBV4-2 and TRBJ1-1; possibly TRBD1 for D (6 bases). The V end was cut by 1 base, the J end by 11 bases, with 17 bases between. Germline loops: CDR1 LGHNA, CDR2 YNFKEQ. The CDR3 extends over 14 amino acids.

This chain links TRBV28 with TRBJ2-7, with D perhaps TRBD1 (5 bases). CDR3 length: 15 residues. Deletions cut 3 bases from V and 5 bases from J, with 17 bases between. Per germline, CDR1 MDHEN and CDR2 SYDVKM. In nucleotides, the CDR3 is TGTGCCAGCAGTTTGGTGTCCAGGGCAGCACACGAGCAGTACTTC. Its protein product is CASSLVSRAAHEQYF.

The genes are TRBV6-5 and TRBJ1-6; 8 nucleotides align to TRBD1. The ends lost 0 bases at V and 10 bases at J; junction bases unmatched: 5. Per germline, CDR1 MNHEY and CDR2 SVGAGI. This CDR3 spans 15 amino acids. CDR3 nucleotide sequence: TGTGCCAGCAGTTACTCGACAGGGGTCTTCTCACCCCTCCACTTT. The encoded protein is CASSYSTGVFSPLHF.

On this clone: An end of the junction does not agree with germline; a read error may underlie this. The chain carries TRBV6-1 and TRBJ2-7, with D hard to call. The CDR3 runs to 14 residues. Germline V lookup: CDR1 MNHNS, CDR2 SASEGT. Here the CDR3 DNA reads TGTGCCAGCAGTGAAGCGCTTCCAGGCTATGGGCAGCACTTC. This encodes CASSEALPGYGQHF.